A selection of T cell receptor beta chains follows, all from one sample in a study of T cell responses to AZD1222 COVID-19 vaccine. Some clones are missing from TCRdb's copy, which holds only in-frame ones; the method was immunoSEQ multiplex PCR. The sample gives 95,000 to 110,000 clones, around 92% of which show up once; 8% to 9.5% is in the top ten. The sequencing here drew on peripheral blood, taken 28 days after the second AZD1222 dose. These receptors were collected from an adult who received the AZD1222 COVID-19 vaccine. Each CDR3 is given with its conserved first and last residue. D genes are given only for firm matches. Clone size is stated in some rows and not others, as once, few, many or a class when expanded.

CDR3 DNA: TGCAGTGCTAGAGTAAATGGCTACACCTTC
CDR3 protein: CSARVNGYTF
clone size: once
V gene: TRBV20-1
J gene: TRBJ1-2
D gene: NA

CDR3 DNA: TGTGCCAGCAGTGTGAAGAGGACCCTCTACACCTTC
CDR3 protein: CASSVKRTLYTF
clone size: NA
V gene: TRBV2
J gene: TRBJ1-2
D gene: NA

CDR3 DNA: TGTGCCTGGAGTGGGGGGGGCTGGGAGACCCAGTACTTC
CDR3 protein: CAWSGGGWETQYF
clone size: once
V gene: TRBV30
J gene: TRBJ2-5
D gene: NA

CDR3 DNA: TGTGCCATCAGTGGCGGTGGGGAGACCCAGTACTTC
CDR3 protein: CAISGGGETQYF
clone size: NA
V gene: TRBV10-3
J gene: TRBJ2-5
D gene: NA

CDR3 DNA: TGTGCCAGCAGTGGCCACACCGGGGAGCTGTTTTTT
CDR3 protein: CASSGHTGELFF
clone size: NA
V gene: TRBV6-4
J gene: TRBJ2-2
D gene: NA

CDR3 DNA: TGTGCCAGTAGTATAAGACAGGGAGAAGATACGCAGTATTTT
CDR3 protein: CASSIRQGEDTQYF
clone size: NA
V gene: TRBV19
J gene: TRBJ2-3
D gene: TRBD1

CDR3 DNA: TGTGCCAGCATAGGACAGGGGGTGGAAAACACCATATATTTT
CDR3 protein: CASIGQGVENTIYF
clone size: NA
V gene: TRBV6-5
J gene: TRBJ1-3
D gene: TRBD1

CDR3 DNA: TGCGCCAGCAGCTTGGGCAGCGAGCCGCTTTATGGCTACACCTTC
CDR3 protein: CASSLGSEPLYGYTF
clone size: once
V gene: TRBV5-1
J gene: TRBJ1-2
D gene: NA

CDR3 DNA: TGCGCCAGCAGCCAAGATAGGGTCGGGACTAGCGACGACACCGGGGAGCTGTTTTTT
CDR3 protein: CASSQDRVGTSDDTGELFF
clone size: NA
V gene: TRBV4-1
J gene: TRBJ2-2
D gene: TRBD2

CDR3 DNA: TGTGCCAGCAGCCAGTTGGGACAGGGGAGGCGAGAGACCCAGTACTTC
CDR3 protein: CASSQLGQGRRETQYF
clone size: NA
V gene: TRBV14
J gene: TRBJ2-5
D gene: TRBD1

CDR3 DNA: TGTGCCTGGAACCATCAGGGTTACACTGAAGCTTTCTTT
CDR3 protein: CAWNHQGYTEAFF
clone size: NA
V gene: TRBV30
J gene: TRBJ1-1
D gene: NA

CDR3 DNA: TGCAGCGTTGTTAAAAACACAGATACGCAGTATTTT
CDR3 protein: CSVVKNTDTQYF
clone size: NA
V gene: TRBV29-1
J gene: TRBJ2-3
D gene: NA

CDR3 DNA: TGTGCCAGCAGCCAGGACAGGGTGAATCAGCCCCAGCATTTT
CDR3 protein: CASSQDRVNQPQHF
clone size: NA
V gene: TRBV7-2
J gene: TRBJ1-5
D gene: TRBD1